Sequencing of this TCR beta chain was carried out in a study of molecular identifiers for immune sequencing clone quantification. Each CDR3 protein gets one entry after TCRdb re-called the PCR reads with MiXCR. The table records around 460,000 distinct CDR3 sequences, around 21% of them present only once. With V trimmed by 4 bases and J by 11 bases, 12 bases remained unmatched. Germline loops: CDR1 SGHRS, CDR2 YFSETQ. The CDR3 has 15 amino acids. The sample taken for sequencing was naive CD8+ T cells from blood, with Jurkat cell RNA spiked in. Subset of the sample: FACS-sorted CD8+CD4-CCR7+CD45RA+ naive T cells. The clonotype comes from a human donor in good health. Some libraries in this study had Jurkat cell RNA spiked in. The chain has TRBV5-1 and TRBJ1-6; 7 bases match TRBD1. The CDR3 coding sequence is TGCGCCAGCAGCCACACAACAGGGGAAGGTACACCCCTCCACTTT. Translation gives CASSHTTGEGTPLHF.